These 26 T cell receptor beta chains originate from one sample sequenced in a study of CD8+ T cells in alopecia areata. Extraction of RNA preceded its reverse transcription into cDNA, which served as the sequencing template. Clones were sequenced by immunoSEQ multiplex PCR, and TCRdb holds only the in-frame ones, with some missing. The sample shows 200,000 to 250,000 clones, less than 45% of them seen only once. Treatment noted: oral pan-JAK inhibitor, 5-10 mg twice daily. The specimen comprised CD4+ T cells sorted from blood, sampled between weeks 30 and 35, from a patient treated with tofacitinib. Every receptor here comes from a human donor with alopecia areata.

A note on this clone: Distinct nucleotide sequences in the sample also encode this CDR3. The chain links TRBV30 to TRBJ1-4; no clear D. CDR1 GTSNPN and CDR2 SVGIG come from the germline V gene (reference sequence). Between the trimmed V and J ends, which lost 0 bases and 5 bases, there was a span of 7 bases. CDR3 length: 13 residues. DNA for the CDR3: TGTGCCTGGAGTGTACGAGAAAATGAAAAACTGTTTTTT. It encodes CAWSVRENEKLFF.

The CDR3 spells CASSSDRYRGRGYTF. CDR3 DNA sequence: TGTGCCAGCAGCTCAGACAGATACAGGGGCCGGGGCTACACCTTC. This rearrangement joins TRBV7-8 to TRBJ1-2; TRBD1 matches at 7 bases. Losses at the gene ends were 4 bases for V and 8 bases for J; bases not matched to a gene: 13. CDR3 size: 15 residues. Germline CDR1 is SGHVS and CDR2 is FQNEAQ.

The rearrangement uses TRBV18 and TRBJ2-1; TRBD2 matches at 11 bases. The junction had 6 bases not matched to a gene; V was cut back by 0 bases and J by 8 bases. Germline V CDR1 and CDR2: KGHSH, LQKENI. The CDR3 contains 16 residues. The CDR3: CASSPPSLAGGDEQFF. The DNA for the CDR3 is TGTGCCAGCTCACCACCCTCCTTAGCGGGAGGGGATGAGCAGTTCTTC.

The CDR3 reads CAWSVLGGPAFF. The CDR3 region has the DNA TGTGCCTGGAGTGTACTGGGGGGGCCGGCTTTCTTT. V usage is TRBV30 and J usage is TRBJ1-1; D perhaps matches TRBD1 (6 bases). There are 12 residues in the CDR3. Trimming stripped 0 bases from V and 11 bases from J, with 13 bases between. Germline V lookup: CDR1 GTSNPN, CDR2 SVGIG (reference sequence).

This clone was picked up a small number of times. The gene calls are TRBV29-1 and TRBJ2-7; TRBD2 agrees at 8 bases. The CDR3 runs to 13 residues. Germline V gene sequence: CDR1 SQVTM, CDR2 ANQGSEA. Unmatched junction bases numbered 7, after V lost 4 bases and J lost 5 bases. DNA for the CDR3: TGCAGCGTTGTAGCGGGAAAAAAGGACGAGCAGTACTTC. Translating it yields CSVVAGKKDEQYF.

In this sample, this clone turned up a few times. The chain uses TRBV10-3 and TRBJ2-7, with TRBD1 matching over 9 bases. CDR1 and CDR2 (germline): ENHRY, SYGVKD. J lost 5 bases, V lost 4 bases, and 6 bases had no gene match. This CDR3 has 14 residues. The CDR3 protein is CAISALDRGDEQYF. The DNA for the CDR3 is TGTGCCATCAGTGCGCTGGACAGGGGTGACGAGCAGTACTTC.

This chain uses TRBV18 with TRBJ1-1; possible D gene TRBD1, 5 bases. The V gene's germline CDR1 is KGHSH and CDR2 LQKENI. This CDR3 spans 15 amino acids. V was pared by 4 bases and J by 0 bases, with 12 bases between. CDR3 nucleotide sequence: TGTGCCAGCTCACTTCAGGACACCCTGAACACTGAAGCTTTCTTT. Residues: CASSLQDTLNTEAFF.

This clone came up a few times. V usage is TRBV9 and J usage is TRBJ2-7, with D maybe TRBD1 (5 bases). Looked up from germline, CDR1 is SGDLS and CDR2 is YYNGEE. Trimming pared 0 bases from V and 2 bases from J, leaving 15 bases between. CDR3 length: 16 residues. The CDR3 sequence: CASSVDGAIITYEQYF. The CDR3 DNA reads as TGTGCCAGCAGCGTAGATGGGGCTATTATCACCTACGAGCAGTACTTC.

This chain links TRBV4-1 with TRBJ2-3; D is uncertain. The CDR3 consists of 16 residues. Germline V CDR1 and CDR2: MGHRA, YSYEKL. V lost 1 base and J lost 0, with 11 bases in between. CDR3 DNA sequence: TGCGCCAGCAGCCAAGTGAACCTAATTAGCACAGATACGCAGTATTTT. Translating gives CASSQVNLISTDTQYF.

DNA of the CDR3: TGTGCCAGCAGTGGACCGGGACTACGCACAGATACGCAGTATTTT. Amino acids: CASSGPGLRTDTQYF. V is TRBV7-2 and J is TRBJ2-3; 7 bases are shared with TRBD2. Germline V gene sequence: CDR1 SGHTA, CDR2 FQGNSA. CDR3 length equals 15 residues. Trimming at V came to 6 bases and at J to 1 base, leaving 7 bases not matched to a gene. The full variable domain, its missing parts supplied by reference TRBV7-2 and TRBJ2-3, is GAGVSQSPSNKVTEKGKDVELRCDPISGHTALYWYRQSLGQGLEFLIYFQGNSAPDKSGLPSDRFSAERTGGSVSTLTIQRTQQEDSAVYLCASSGPGLRTDTQYFGPGTRLTVL.

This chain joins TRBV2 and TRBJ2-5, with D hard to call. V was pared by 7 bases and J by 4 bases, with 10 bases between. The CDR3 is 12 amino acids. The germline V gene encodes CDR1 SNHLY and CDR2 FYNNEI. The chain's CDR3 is CASTSSRETQYF. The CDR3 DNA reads TGTGCCAGCACGTCGAGTCGAGAGACCCAGTACTTC.

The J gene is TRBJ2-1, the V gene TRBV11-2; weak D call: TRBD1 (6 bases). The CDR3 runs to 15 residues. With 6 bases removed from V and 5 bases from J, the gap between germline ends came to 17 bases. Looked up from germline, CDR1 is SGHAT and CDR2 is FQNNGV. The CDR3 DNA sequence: TGTGCCAGCAGGTCTCAGGGGTCCGGAAACAATGAGCAGTTCTTC. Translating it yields CASRSQGSGNNEQFF.

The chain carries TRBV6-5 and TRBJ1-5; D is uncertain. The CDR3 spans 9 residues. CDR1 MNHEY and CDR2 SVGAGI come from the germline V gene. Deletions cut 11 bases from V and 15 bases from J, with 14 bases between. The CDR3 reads CAGGHFGHF. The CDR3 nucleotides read TGTGCCGGCGGTCACTTTGGGCATTTT.

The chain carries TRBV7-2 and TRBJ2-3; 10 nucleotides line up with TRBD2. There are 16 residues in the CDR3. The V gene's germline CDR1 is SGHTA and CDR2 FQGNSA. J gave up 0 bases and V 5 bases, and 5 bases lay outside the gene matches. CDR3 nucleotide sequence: TGTGCCAGCAGCCTACTAGCGGGGTGGAGCACAGATACGCAGTATTTT. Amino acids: CASSLLAGWSTDTQYF. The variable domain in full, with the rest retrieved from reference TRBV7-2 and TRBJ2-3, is GAGVSQSPSNKVTEKGKDVELRCDPISGHTALYWYRQSLGQGLEFLIYFQGNSAPDKSGLPSDRFSAERTGGSVSTLTIQRTQQEDSAVYLCASSLLAGWSTDTQYFGPGTRLTVL.

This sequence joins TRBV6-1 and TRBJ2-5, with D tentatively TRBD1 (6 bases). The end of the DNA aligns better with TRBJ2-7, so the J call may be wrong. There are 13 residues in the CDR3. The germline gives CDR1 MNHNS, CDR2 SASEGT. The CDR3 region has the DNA TGTGCCAGCAGTGATAACAGGGTCTACGAGCAGTACTTC. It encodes CASSDNRVYEQYF.

As DNA, the CDR3 is TGTGCCAGCTCACCACCGGGGGGAGATACGCAGTATTTT. Translation: CASSPPGGDTQYF. J is TRBJ2-3 and V is TRBV18; D perhaps matches TRBD2 (6 bases). Germline V CDR1 and CDR2: KGHSH, LQKENI. V was clipped by 0 bases and J by 5 bases, with 6 bases between them. The length of the CDR3 is 13 residues.

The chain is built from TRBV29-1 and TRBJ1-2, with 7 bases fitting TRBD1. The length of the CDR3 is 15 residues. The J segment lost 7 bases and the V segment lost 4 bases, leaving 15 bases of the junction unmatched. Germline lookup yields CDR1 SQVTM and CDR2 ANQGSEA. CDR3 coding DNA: TGCAGCGTTGCCCAACGACAGGGCCTCGAGGTTGGCTACACCTTC. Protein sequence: CSVAQRQGLEVGYTF.

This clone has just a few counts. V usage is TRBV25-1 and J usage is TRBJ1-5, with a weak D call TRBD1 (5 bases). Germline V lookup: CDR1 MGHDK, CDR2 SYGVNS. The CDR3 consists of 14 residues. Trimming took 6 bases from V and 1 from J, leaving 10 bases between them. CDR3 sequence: CASSPGLSNQPQHF. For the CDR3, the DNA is TGTGCCAGCAGCCCAGGGTTGAGCAATCAGCCCCAGCATTTT.

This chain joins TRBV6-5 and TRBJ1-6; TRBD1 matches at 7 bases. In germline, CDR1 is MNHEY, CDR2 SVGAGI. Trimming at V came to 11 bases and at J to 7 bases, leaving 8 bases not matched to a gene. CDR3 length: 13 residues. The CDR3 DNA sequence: TGTGCCGCGGGGACAGCAAAAAATTCACCCCTCCACTTT. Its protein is CAAGTAKNSPLHF.

Written as DNA, the CDR3 is TGTGCCAGCAACCGGGGCAACACTGAAGCTTTCTTT. Protein sequence: CASNRGNTEAFF. The chain carries TRBV2 and TRBJ1-1; D is possibly TRBD1 (5 bases). Germline-derived CDR1 and CDR2 are SNHLY and FYNNEI. This CDR3 comprises 12 residues. V was cut by 7 bases and J by 2 bases, with 8 bases left in between. Variable domain in full (rest from reference TRBV2 and TRBJ1-1): EPEVTQTPSHQVTQMGQEVILRCVPISNHLYFYWYRQILGQKVEFLVSFYNNEISEKSEIFDDQFSVERPDGSNFTLKIRSTKLEDSAMYFCASNRGNTEAFFGQGTRLTVV.

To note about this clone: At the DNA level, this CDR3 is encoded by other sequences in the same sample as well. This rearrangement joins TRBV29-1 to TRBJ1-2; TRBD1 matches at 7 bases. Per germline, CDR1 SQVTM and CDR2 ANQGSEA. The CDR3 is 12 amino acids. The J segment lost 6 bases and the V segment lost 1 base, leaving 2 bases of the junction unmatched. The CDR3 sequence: CSVEGQGNGYTF. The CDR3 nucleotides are TGCAGCGTTGAAGGACAGGGTAATGGCTACACCTTC.

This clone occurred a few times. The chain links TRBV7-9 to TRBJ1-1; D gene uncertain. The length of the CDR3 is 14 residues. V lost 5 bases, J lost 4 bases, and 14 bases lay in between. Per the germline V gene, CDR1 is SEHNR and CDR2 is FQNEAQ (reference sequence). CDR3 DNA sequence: TGTGCCAGCAGCCGGGATAGTTCCGGCACTGAAGCTTTCTTT. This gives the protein CASSRDSSGTEAFF.

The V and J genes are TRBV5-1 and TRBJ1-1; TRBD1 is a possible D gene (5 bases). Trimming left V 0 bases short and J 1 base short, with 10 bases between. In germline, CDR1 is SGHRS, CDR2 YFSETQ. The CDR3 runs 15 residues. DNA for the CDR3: TGCGCCAGCAGCTTGGGGGCAGGGACGAACACTGAAGCTTTCTTT. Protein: CASSLGAGTNTEAFF.

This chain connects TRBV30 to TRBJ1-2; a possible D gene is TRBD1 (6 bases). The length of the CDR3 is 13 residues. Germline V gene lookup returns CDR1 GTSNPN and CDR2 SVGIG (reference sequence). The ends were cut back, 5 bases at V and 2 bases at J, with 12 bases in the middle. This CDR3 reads CAWDRDTNYGYTF. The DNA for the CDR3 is TGTGCCTGGGACCGGGACACCAACTATGGCTACACCTTC.

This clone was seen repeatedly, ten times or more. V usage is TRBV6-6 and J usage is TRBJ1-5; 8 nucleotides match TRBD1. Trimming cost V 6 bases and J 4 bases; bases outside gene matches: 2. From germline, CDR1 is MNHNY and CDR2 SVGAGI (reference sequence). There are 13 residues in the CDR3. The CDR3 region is CASRNRGNQPQHF. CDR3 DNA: TGTGCCAGCAGGAACAGGGGGAATCAGCCCCAGCATTTT.

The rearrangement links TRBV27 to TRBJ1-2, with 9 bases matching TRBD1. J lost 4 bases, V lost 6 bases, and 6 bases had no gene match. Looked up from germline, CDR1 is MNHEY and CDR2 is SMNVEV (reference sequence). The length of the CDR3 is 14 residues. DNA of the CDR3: TGTGCCAGCAGATCTTACAGGGGGCTCTATGGCTACACCTTC. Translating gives CASRSYRGLYGYTF.